This T cell receptor beta chain emerged from a study of shared clonotypes between healthy human individuals. The study's findings and limits: It was observed that about 5% of naive CD4 clonotypes were shared across a handful of donors.

As regards this clone: Its antigen remains unknown.

V was clipped by 5 bases and J by 3 bases, with 13 bases between them. The CDR3 is 14 residues long. Germline CDR1 and CDR2: SGHVS and FQNEAQ. Splitting of CD4+ cells produced CD45RA+ naive and CD45RA-negative memory subsets. Around 200 ng DNA, about 30,000 T cell genomes, went into each sorted-subset replicate PCR. Only in-frame clones appear in the TCRdb table, and some are missing; sequencing was by immunoSEQ multiplex PCR. Of over a million clones in the sample, approximately 98.5% were seen once. This chain joins TRBV7-8 and TRBJ2-5; D is uncertain. Sequencing was carried out using naive CD4+ T cells sorted from blood. Subset noted: CD45RA+ positively selected. The clonotype was recovered from a man aged 30 to 39 in good health. The DNA of the CDR3 is TGTGCCAGCAGCCCTCTTGGTGGGGAAGAGACCCAGTACTTC. Amino acid sequence: CASSPLGGEETQYF. Based on the CDR3 plus reference TRBV7-8 and TRBJ2-5, the full variable domain is GAGVSQSPRYKVAKRGQDVALRCDPISGHVSLFWYQQALGQGPEFLTYFQNEAQLDKSGLPSDRFFAERPEGSVSTLKIQRTQQEDSAVYLCASSPLGGEETQYFGPGTRLLVL.